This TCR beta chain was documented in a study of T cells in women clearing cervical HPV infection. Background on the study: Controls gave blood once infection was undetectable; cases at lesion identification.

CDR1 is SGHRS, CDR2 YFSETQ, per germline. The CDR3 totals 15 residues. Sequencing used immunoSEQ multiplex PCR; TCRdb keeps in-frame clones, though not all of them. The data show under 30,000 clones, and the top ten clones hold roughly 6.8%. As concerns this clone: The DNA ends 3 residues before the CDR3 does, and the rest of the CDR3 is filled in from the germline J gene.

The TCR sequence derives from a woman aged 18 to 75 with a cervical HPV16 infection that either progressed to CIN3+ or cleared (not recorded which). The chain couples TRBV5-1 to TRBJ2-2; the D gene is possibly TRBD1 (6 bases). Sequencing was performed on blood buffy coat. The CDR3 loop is CASSLFSGDGEKLFF. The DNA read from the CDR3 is TGCGCCAGCAGCTTGTTTTCAGGGGACGGTGAAAAG.